Below are 24 T cell receptor delta chains sequenced from a single sample in a study of γδ T cells in repeated Plasmodium falciparum infection. Gammadelta T cells were flow-sorted from PBMC into Vgamma9/Vdelta2+ and Vdelta2-negative populations for bulk analysis. TCRdb repeated clone calling on the multiplex PCR reads with CATT. Of 90,000 to 95,000 delta-chain clones listed, less than 1% were seen once; the top ten hold just under 10%. The specimen was gamma-delta T cells from blood. The receptors come from a pool of human donors (malaria-infected and uninfected, not separated).

This clone has only a few counts. The protein TCRdb lists belongs to a much larger clone and differs from this DNA's translation at residue 6, which points to a read error; the protein shown is made from the DNA. The chain uses TRDV2 and TRDJ1; 13 nucleotides line up with TRDD3. The CDR3 totals 19 residues. The germline gives CDR1 GEAIGNYY, CDR2 EKD. V shed 3 bases and J 0 bases; nucleotides not matched to a gene: 12. Here the CDR3 DNA reads TGTGCCTGTGACCCGTTACTGGGGGATACGCGGCTAAACACCGATAAACTCATCTTT. Amino acids: CACDPLLGDTRLNTDKLIF.

This clone showed up just a few times. This probably arose from a read error, given a far larger clone one base away. The same CDR3 also results from other DNA sequences found in this sample. J is TRDJ2 and V is TRDV2; D is undetermined. The CDR3 contains 18 residues. From germline, CDR1 is GEAIGNYY and CDR2 EKD. CDR3 coding DNA: TGTGCCTGTGACCCAATCGGTGGCCCGAACCCTTTGACAGCACAACTCTTCTTC. It codes for CACDPIGGPNPLTAQLFF.

A remark on this clone: TCRdb pairs this DNA with a much larger clone's protein that differs at residue 3, likely a read error; the protein shown was translated from the DNA. The chain joins TRDV1 to TRDJ1, with 9 bases lining up with TRDD3. In the absence of a J gene in TCRdb, the DNA was matched to germline to assign it here. The CDR3 is made up of 25 amino acids. Germline CDR1 and CDR2: TSWWSYY and QGS. The CDR3 bases are TGTGCTTTTGGGGAAAGGGTTCTGGGTTTCGGTCCTCCCGTACTGGGGGACCCCTACACCGATAAACTCATCTTT. Protein product: CAFGERVLGFGPPVLGDPYTDKLIF.

Ten or more counts support this clone. The chain carries TRDV2 and TRDJ1; 10 bases align to TRDD3. V gave up 1 base and J gave up 7 bases; unmatched junction bases: 5. The length of the CDR3 is 14 residues. The V gene's germline CDR1 is GEAIGNYY and CDR2 EKD. This chain's CDR3 is CACDTIGGYGKLIF. For the CDR3, the DNA is TGTGCCTGTGACACTATCGGGGGATACGGTAAACTCATCTTT.

This clone has a handful of counts. TCRdb pairs this DNA with a much larger clone's protein that differs at residues 10 and 17, likely a read error; the protein shown was translated from the DNA. The chain is built from TRDV2 and TRDJ1; 10 bases align to TRDD3. Germline values: CDR1 GEAIGNYY, CDR2 EKD. CDR3 size: 18 residues. This CDR3 reads CACDPVLGDSGRTDKLTF. DNA for the CDR3: TGTGCCTGTGACCCCGTACTGGGGGATTCGGGGAGAACCGATAAACTCACCTTT.

Remarks on this clone: This DNA's translation and the protein TCRdb lists, from a much larger clone, do not match at residue 4, likely due to a read error; the protein shown is translated from the DNA. The chain recombines TRDV1 with TRDJ1, with D possibly called TRDD1 or TRDD2 (5 bases each). No J gene is reported in TCRdb; it was inferred here by comparing the DNA with germline. The CDR3 has 22 amino acids. V lost 8 bases and J lost 0, with 37 bases in between. The germline gives CDR1 TSWWSYY, CDR2 QGS. The CDR3 sequence is CALWKSPSVGPNKTKYTDKLIF. The CDR3 coding sequence is TGTGCTCTTTGGAAATCCCCTTCGGTGGGACCGAATAAGACTAAGTACACCGATAAACTCATCTTT.

Of note for this clone: The TCRdb protein, from a much larger clone, departs from this DNA's translation at residue 3, likely by read error; the protein shown derives from the DNA. The chain is built from TRDV2 and TRDJ1; 12 bases align to TRDD3. The J gene, left out of TCRdb, was set here by checking the DNA against germline. Germline lookup yields CDR1 GEAIGNYY and CDR2 EKD. CDR3 length: 18 residues. CDR3 protein: CAYDTMGLGDTRADKLIF. The CDR3 DNA follows: TGTGCCTATGACACGATGGGTCTGGGGGATACGCGGGCAGATAAACTCATCTTT.

With regard to this clone: This is likely an artifact of a read error, given a far larger clone one base away. The sample has other DNA sequences that encode this CDR3 too. The chain uses TRDV2 and TRDJ3; maybe TRDD3 (5 bases). The J gene was missing in TCRdb and was found by matching the end of the DNA to germline. The V gene's germline CDR1 is GEAIGNYY and CDR2 EKD. V lost 0 bases and J 0 bases, leaving 23 bases between the germline ends. The CDR3 is 22 residues long. In nucleotides, the CDR3 is TGTGCCTGTGACACCGTCGGTCCGATGACCGGGGAGCGCTCCTGGGACACCCGACAGATGTTTTTC. Translating it yields CACDTVGPMTGERSWDTRQMFF.

The table lists this clone with a few counts. With only one base between it and a far larger clone, this is likely a read error. Other nucleotide sequences in the sample specify the same CDR3. The chain is built from TRAV23/DV6 and TRDJ1; no clear D gene. This CDR3 contains 13 residues. Trimming pared 1 base from V and 5 bases from J, leaving 12 bases between. Germline-derived CDR1 and CDR2 are NTAFDY and IRPDVSE (reference sequence). The CDR3: CAASWWETDKLIF. The CDR3 DNA reads as TGTGCAGCAAGCTGGTGGGAGACTGATAAACTCATCTTT.

The sample holds a few counts of this clone. A far larger clone is a single base away, which makes a read error likely. Other DNA sequences in this sample translate to the same CDR3. The chain carries TRDV2 and TRDJ3, with 8 bases aligning to TRDD3. With V trimmed by 1 base and J by 0 bases, 16 bases remained unmatched. Germline loops: CDR1 GEAIGNYY, CDR2 EKD. CDR3 length: 22 residues. DNA of the CDR3: TGTGCCTGTGACACACGAGTTTTTACTGGGGGGCCAAGCTCCTGGGACACCCGACAGATGTTTTTC. Translating it yields CACDTRVFTGGPSSWDTRQMFF.

There are a few counts of this clone. This probably arose from a read error, given a far larger clone one base away. Additional DNA sequences in this sample encode the identical CDR3. The V and J genes are TRDV1 and TRDJ1; the D call may be TRDD2 or TRDD3 (6 bases each). The J gene, left out of TCRdb, was set here by checking the DNA against germline. CDR3 size: 18 residues. The germline CDR1 and CDR2 sequences are TSWWSYY and QGS. CDR3 residues: CALGGTFPTWVLVDKLIF. The CDR3 nucleotides read TGTGCCCTTGGGGGCACCTTCCCCACTTGGGTCCTAGTGGATAAACTCATCTTT.

Regarding this clone: The TCRdb protein, from a much larger clone, departs from this DNA's translation at residue 5, likely by read error; the protein shown derives from the DNA. The rearrangement links TRDV1 to TRDJ1; 9 nucleotides match TRDD3. Since TCRdb gives no J gene, matching the DNA to germline was used here to assign it. The CDR3 is made up of 18 amino acids. The germline CDR1 and CDR2 sequences are TSWWSYY and QGS. V trimming: 5 bases; J trimming: 0 bases; junction bases outside the gene matches: 13. The CDR3 DNA follows: TGTGCTCTTGGGCTCTACGAATCTGGGGGATTGTACACCGATAAACTCATCTTT. It is translated as CALGLYESGGLYTDKLIF.

This clone was recorded a few times. A read error is likely here: a far larger clone is one base away. The identical CDR3 is also encoded by other nucleotide sequences in the sample. The chain uses TRDV2 and TRDJ1; 9 positions match TRDD3. The J gene, left out of TCRdb, was set here by checking the DNA against germline. The CDR3 extends over 18 amino acids. The junction had 12 bases not matched to a gene; V was cut back by 0 bases and J by 2 bases. Looked up from germline, CDR1 is GEAIGNYY and CDR2 is EKD. CDR3 in amino acids: CACDTVVPGGSITDKLIF. CDR3 nucleotides: TGTGCCTGTGACACCGTTGTACCTGGGGGATCCATTACCGATAAACTCATCTTT.

Notes on this clone: It differs at one base from a far larger clone, so likely a read error. Other DNA sequences from this sample encode an identical CDR3 as well. This rearrangement joins TRDV2 to TRDJ1; 10 bases align to TRDD3. TCRdb gives no J gene; it was assigned here by matching the DNA to germline. The V gene's germline CDR1 is GEAIGNYY and CDR2 EKD. There are 19 residues in the CDR3. The CDR3 here is CACDTLGHTGGWYTDKLIF. The CDR3 DNA sequence: TGCGCCTGTGACACCTTGGGCCATACTGGGGGATGGTACACCGATAAACTCATCTTT.

As regards this clone: TCRdb's listed protein matches a much larger clone and diverges from this DNA's translation at residue 3, likely through a read error; the protein shown comes from the DNA. The CDR3 sequence is CASDTVGGSKDKLIF. The CDR3 coding sequence is TGTGCCAGTGACACCGTGGGGGGATCTAAAGATAAACTCATCTTT. The rearrangement links TRDV2 to TRDJ1; 7 nucleotides line up with TRDD3. TCRdb lists no J gene, so it was determined here by aligning the DNA to germline. CDR1 is GEAIGNYY and CDR2 is EKD in the germline V gene. The CDR3 length is 15 residues.

This clone was counted ten times or more. This likely stems from a read error, as it lies one base from a far larger clone. Other DNA sequences in this specimen translate into the identical CDR3. The J gene is TRDJ1, the V gene TRDV1; 9 bases match TRDD2. The V gene's germline CDR1 is TSWWSYY and CDR2 QGS. This CDR3 region has 21 residues. CDR3 sequence (DNA): TGTGCCCTTGGGGAGGGGGCCTTCCTACGAACCTGGGGCTTCAACACCGATAAACTCATCTTT. Protein: CALGEGAFLRTWGFNTDKLIF.

Remarks on this clone: A read error likely explains why the TCRdb protein, taken from a much larger clone, differs from this DNA's translation at residue 4; the protein shown is translated from the DNA. Distinct nucleotide sequences in the sample also encode this CDR3. This chain joins TRDV2 and TRDJ1; 12 nucleotides match TRDD3. V lost 5 bases, J lost 2 bases, and 8 bases stayed unmatched. CDR1 and CDR2 from the germline V gene are GEAIGNYY and EKD. The CDR3 has 16 residues. The chain's CDR3 is CACGLLGDTGTDKLIF. The CDR3 nucleotides read TGTGCCTGTGGCCTACTGGGGGATACAGGGACCGATAAACTCATCTTT.

This clone has ten or more counts. TCRdb lists the protein of a much larger clone for this DNA, which differs at residue 12, so this is likely a read error; the protein given here is translated from the DNA itself. The chain recombines TRDV2 with TRDJ1, with TRDD3 identical over 10 bases. Trimming took 0 bases from V and 0 from J; bases not matched to a gene: 15. CDR3 length: 20 amino acids. Germline V gene data show CDR1 as GEAIGNYY and CDR2 as EKD. The CDR3, as DNA: TGTGCCTGTGACACCAATTTTCCGGGGGATACGATTCCGTACACCGATAAACTCATCTTT. Amino acid sequence: CACDTNFPGDTIPYTDKLIF.

Concerning this clone: The protein held in TCRdb is that of a much larger clone and does not match this DNA's translation at residue 5, likely because of a read error; the protein shown is translated from the DNA. The chain combines TRDV1 with TRDJ1; D may correspond to TRDD2 or TRDD3 (8 bases each). TCRdb does not report a J gene; here it was assigned by matching the DNA to germline references. The CDR3 sequence is 19 residues long. V was clipped by 4 bases and J by 0 bases, with 24 bases between them. CDR1 TSWWSYY and CDR2 QGS come from the germline V gene. CDR3 protein: CALGGLPTLWGTDTDKLIF. The DNA of the CDR3 is TGTGCTCTTGGGGGACTTCCTACGCTCTGGGGGACCGACACCGATAAACTCATCTTT.

This clone occurred many times. TCRdb has a much larger clone's protein, which differs at residue 11 from the translation of this DNA, likely because of a read error; what is shown is the protein translated from the DNA. The chain couples TRDV2 to TRDJ1; 8 nucleotides line up with TRDD3. As TCRdb names no J gene, one was assigned here on the basis of a DNA match to germline. With V trimmed by 3 bases and J by 0 bases, 14 bases remained unmatched. Germline V gene sequence: CDR1 GEAIGNYY, CDR2 EKD. This CDR3 has 18 amino acids. DNA of the CDR3: TGTGCCTGTGACTTACTGGGGGGTCCTTTGGGGTACACCGATAAACTCATCTTT. It translates to CACDLLGGPLGYTDKLIF.

This clone was counted between two and nine times. TCRdb has a much larger clone's protein, which differs at residue 4 from the translation of this DNA, likely because of a read error; what is shown is the protein translated from the DNA. The chain employs TRDV2 and TRDJ3; 9 nucleotides match TRDD3. TCRdb does not report a J gene; here it was assigned by matching the DNA to germline references. This CDR3 is 19 amino acids long. CDR1 is GEAIGNYY and CDR2 is EKD in the germline V gene. CDR3 nucleotides: TGTGCCTGTGGCACCCTACTGGGGGAGAGCTCCTGGGACACCCGACAGATGTTTTTC. Translated: CACGTLLGESSWDTRQMFF.

This clone appeared a few times. The protein that TCRdb holds for this DNA derives from a much larger clone and differs from the translated DNA at residue 13, which likely indicates a read error; the protein shown here is translated from the DNA. The V gene is TRDV2; the J gene was not called. Germline V lookup: CDR1 GEAIGNYY, CDR2 EKD. The CDR3 covers 14 residues. In DNA form, the CDR3 reads TGTGCCTGTGACACCGTCGGTTCTAACGATAAACTCACCTTT. This sequence encodes CACDTVGSNDKLTF.

Remarks on this clone: A far larger clone is one nucleotide away, so this likely arose from a read error. The same CDR3 is also encoded by other DNA sequences in this sample. The chain couples TRDV1 to TRDJ1, with D tentatively TRDD2 or TRDD3 (6 bases each). In the absence of a J gene in TCRdb, the DNA was matched to germline to assign it here. There are 22 residues in the CDR3. Germline V lookup: CDR1 TSWWSYY, CDR2 QGS. V was shortened by 3 bases and J by 8 bases, with 40 bases between the two germline ends. This chain's CDR3 is CALGDRPSYGPKGLGLTFKLIF. The CDR3 bases are TGTGCTCTTGGGGACAGACCCTCCTACGGCCCGAAGGGCCTGGGGCTGACTTTCAAACTCATCTTT.

This clone has a handful of counts. The protein TCRdb lists belongs to a much larger clone and differs from this DNA's translation at residue 8, which points to a read error; the protein shown is made from the DNA. This chain connects TRDV3 to TRDJ1; 7 nucleotides line up with TRDD3. The CDR3 is 14 residues long. Germline CDR1 reads TVYSNPD; CDR2 reads GDNSRS (reference sequence). The J segment lost 6 bases and the V segment lost 3 bases, leaving 13 bases of the junction unmatched. The CDR3, as DNA: TGTGCCTTCCTATATACTGGGGAGGGTAATAAACTCATCTTT. Its translation: CAFLYTGEGNKLIF. Complete variable domain (other parts from reference TRDV3 and TRDJ1): CDKVTQSSPDQTVASGSEVVLLCTYDTVYSNPDLFWYRIRPDYSFQFVFYGDNSRSEGADFTQGRFSVKHILTQKAFHLVISPVRTEDSATYYCAFLYTGEGNKLIFGKGTRVTVEP.